This TCR beta chain was recorded in a study of T-cell reconstitution after alpha-beta-depleted transplantation in children. TCRbeta library construction was performed incorporating unique molecular identifiers. TCRdb ran MiXCR on the PCR reads and lists one entry per CDR3 protein. Among 450,000 to 600,000 distinct CDR3 sequences listed, about 11% were seen once. Between the trimmed V and J ends, which lost 0 bases and 5 bases, there was a span of 7 bases. The germline V gene encodes CDR1 MNHNS and CDR2 SASEGT. There are 13 residues in the CDR3. The sample holds many counts of this clonotype. Sequenced here: PBMCs, sampled before TCRalphabeta/CD19-depleted stem cell transplant. The sequence came from a child aged 2 to 15 with inherited bone marrow failure, due to receive a stem cell transplant. The rearrangement joins TRBV6-1 to TRBJ2-5; the D is unclear. The CDR3 spells CASSEAPRETQYF. The CDR3 DNA reads as TGTGCCAGCAGTGAAGCGCCGCGGGAGACCCAGTACTTC.